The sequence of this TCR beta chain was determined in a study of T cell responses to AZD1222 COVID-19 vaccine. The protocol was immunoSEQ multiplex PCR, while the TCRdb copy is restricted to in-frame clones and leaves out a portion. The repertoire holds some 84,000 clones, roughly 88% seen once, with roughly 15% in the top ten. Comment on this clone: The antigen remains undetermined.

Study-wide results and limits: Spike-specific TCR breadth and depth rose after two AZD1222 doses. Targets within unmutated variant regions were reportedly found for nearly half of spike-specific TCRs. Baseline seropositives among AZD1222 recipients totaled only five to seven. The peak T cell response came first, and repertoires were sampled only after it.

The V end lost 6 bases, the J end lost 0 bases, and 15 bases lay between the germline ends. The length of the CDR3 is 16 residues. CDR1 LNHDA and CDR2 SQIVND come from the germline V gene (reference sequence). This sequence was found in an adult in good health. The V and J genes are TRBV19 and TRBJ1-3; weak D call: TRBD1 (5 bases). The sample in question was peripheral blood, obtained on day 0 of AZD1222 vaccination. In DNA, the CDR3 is TGTGCCAGTAGGGCCCGCTCAGGGAACTCTGGAAACACCATATATTTT. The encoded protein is CASRARSGNSGNTIYF.